This is a list of T cell receptor beta chains from one sample in a study of T-cell reconstitution after alpha-beta-depleted transplantation in children. TCRdb processed the PCR reads anew with MiXCR; each CDR3 protein has one entry. The profile shows about 340,000 distinct CDR3 sequences, 10% to 13% of them singletons. Here the sequenced sample was PBMCs from the stem cell graft donor, taken from the stem cell graft. The receptors come from a human donor who donated a stem cell graft to a child with acute lymphoblastic leukemia. Each CDR3 is given with its conserved first and last residue. Fields, in order: J gene, V gene, D gene, clone size, CDR3 protein. D genes are given only for firm matches. A row's size may be missing; if present it is once, few, many or a size class.

>TRBJ2-7|TRBV20-1|.|.
CSARSMFDRLYEQYF
>TRBJ2-7|TRBV30|TRBD2|.
CASLRSGTSYEQYF
>TRBJ1-4|TRBV20-1|.|many
CSAIRPGEKLFF
>TRBJ2-1|TRBV6-1|TRBD1|few
CASSPGTGWGEQFF
>TRBJ2-7|TRBV3-1|TRBD2|.
CASSQGPSGATYEQYF
>TRBJ2-2|TRBV7-2|.|many
CASSLFAGSGELFF
>TRBJ2-3|TRBV11-2|.|many
CASSLESGLITDTQYF
>TRBJ2-5|TRBV7-2|.|many
CASSRGNQETQYF
>TRBJ2-3|TRBV12-3/TRBV12-4|TRBD2|.
CAGSLRLASTDTQYF
>TRBJ2-2|TRBV3-1|TRBD2|.
CASSFGRDYSVEIGELFF
>TRBJ2-3|TRBV5-1|TRBD2|few
CASSLAGGRESVGTQYF
>TRBJ1-3|TRBV28|.|few
CASSLWAGGNTIYF
>TRBJ2-7|TRBV4-3|TRBD2|few
CASSHDTSEPYEQYF
>TRBJ2-1|TRBV10-3|TRBD2|.
CAISRGHTSGRPVEQFF
>TRBJ2-1|TRBV7-9|.|many
CASSQPLYNEQFF
>TRBJ1-2|TRBV12-3/TRBV12-4|.|few
CASSSVYRGVDGYTF
>TRBJ1-6|TRBV20-1|.|many
CSARDGTRNSPLHF
>TRBJ2-1|TRBV14|.|few
CASSPTRFEQFF
>TRBJ2-1|TRBV19|TRBD2|few
CASSIGTSGKSEQFF
>TRBJ2-6|TRBV27|.|many
CASTSGANVLTF
>TRBJ1-6|TRBV20-1|.|many
CSARPAETRNNSPLHF
>TRBJ2-2|TRBV3-1|TRBD2|many
CASSQSPLAARAGRELFF
>TRBJ2-1|TRBV6-2/TRBV6-3|.|many
CASSRGLDNEQFF
>TRBJ2-1|TRBV7-8|.|few
CASSLRRDRYNEQFF
>TRBJ2-5|TRBV7-3|.|few
CASSTGILGETQYF
>TRBJ2-2|TRBV3-1|.|.
CASSQAGTYSGELFF
>TRBJ2-7|TRBV9|TRBD2|many
CASSVASGSIYEQYF
>TRBJ1-5|TRBV11-2|.|few
CASSSDIDQPQHF
>TRBJ2-1|TRBV20-1|.|many
CSARVVSVYNEQFF
>TRBJ1-1|TRBV12-3/TRBV12-4|TRBD1|many
CASSLRGTGNLGTEAFF
>TRBJ2-7|TRBV7-8|TRBD2|few
CASSPRRATSGYEQYF
>TRBJ2-2|TRBV15|TRBD2|many
CATSREAGGSTGELFF
>TRBJ1-5|TRBV6-2/TRBV6-3|.|.
CASRQGPRPQHF
>TRBJ2-5|TRBV6-2/TRBV6-3|.|.
CASSGIQETQYF
>TRBJ1-6|TRBV11-1|TRBD1|few
CASSSRGQGARGGNSPLHF
>TRBJ2-1|TRBV10-3|TRBD2|few
CAISEVAGKSSYNEQFF
>TRBJ2-3|TRBV6-5|.|few
CASSYEGGYNTDTQYF
>TRBJ2-3|TRBV7-3|TRBD2|.
CASSSLGLAGGFSTDTQYF
>TRBJ2-3|TRBV27|TRBD1|many
CASSLAAGQVVPYTQYF